The entry that follows covers one T cell receptor (beta chain) sequence. Its specificity is not known. Trimming stripped 4 bases from V and 1 base from J, with 15 bases between. Germline V lookup: CDR1 SGHDT, CDR2 YYEEEE. The CDR3 is made up of 16 amino acids. These data originate in a study of T cell repertoires in cytomegalovirus infection. TCRdb ran MiXCR on the reads and lists one entry per CDR3 protein. Of approximately 1,000,000 distinct CDR3 sequences in the sample, around 30% were seen once. The V and J genes are TRBV5-6 and TRBJ2-4; D might be TRBD1 or TRBD2, each matching 5 bases. The TCR was taken from a human donor in good health (CMV status not recorded). Some clones in this sample may be carry-over from other donors' samples. This material consisted of cultured CD8+ T cells from PBMCs, taken from culture after CMV antigen stimulation. CDR3 sequence reads: CASSPVRGAAKNIQYF. In DNA form, the CDR3 reads TGTGCCAGCAGCCCTGTTCGAGGGGCGGCCAAAAACATTCAGTACTTC.